These 16 T cell receptor beta chains share one sample of origin, sequenced in a study of blood T cells in healthy people across ages. Together with a sample-barcoded 5' primer, a J-beta primer mix was included in a second PCR lasting about 6 to 11 cycles. TCRdb re-analysed the 5' RACE reads in MiXCR, keeping a single row per CDR3 protein. This sample has about 1 million distinct CDR3 sequences, with 35% to 50% found just once. The sequencing input was blood. These receptors originate from a woman in her fifties or sixties in good health.

This clonotype has more than one count but fewer than ten. CDR3 loop: CAISEGPIAGQPQHF. CDR3 bases: TGTGCCATCAGTGAAGGACCCATAGCGGGACAGCCCCAGCATTTT. The genes are TRBV10-3 and TRBJ1-5; no clear D. Germline values: CDR1 ENHRY, CDR2 SYGVKD. The ends were cut back, 3 bases at V and 7 bases at J, with 16 bases in the middle. CDR3 size: 15 residues.

This clonotype came up a few times. CDR3 protein: CASSRTTGGRVYNEQFF. DNA of the CDR3: TGTGCCAGCAGCCGAACCACAGGGGGAAGAGTTTACAATGAGCAGTTCTTC. J is TRBJ2-1 and V is TRBV3-1, with 8 bases fitting TRBD1. Losses at the gene ends were 4 bases for V and 4 bases for J; bases not matched to a gene: 12. This CDR3 is built from 17 residues. Germline V gives CDR1 LGHDT, CDR2 YNNKEL (reference sequence).

The chain joins TRBV29-1 to TRBJ1-1; no definite D call. V was clipped by 7 bases and J by 1 base, with 13 bases between them. The CDR3 spans 13 residues. The germline V gene has CDR1 SQVTM and CDR2 ANQGSEA. CDR3 sequence: CSAGREPNTEAFF. The CDR3 bases are TGCAGCGCTGGGAGGGAGCCGAACACTGAAGCTTTCTTT. Combining the CDR3 with reference TRBV29-1 and TRBJ1-1 gives the whole variable domain SAVISQKPSRDICQRGTSLTIQCQVDSQVTMMFWYRQQPGQSLTLIATANQGSEATYESGFVIDKFPISRPNLTFSTLTVSNMSPEDSSIYLCSAGREPNTEAFFGQGTRLTVV.

This clonotype occurred a few times. The chain uses TRBV27 and TRBJ2-1, with 8 bases identical to TRBD2. This CDR3 region has 17 residues. The germline V gene encodes CDR1 MNHEY and CDR2 SMNVEV (reference sequence). J was trimmed by 9 bases and V by 0 bases; bases with no gene match: 13. This chain's CDR3 is CASSLSPVAGSGAEQFF. In DNA, the CDR3 is TGTGCCAGCAGTTTATCACCCGTAGCGGGATCGGGGGCTGAGCAGTTCTTC.

The chain couples TRBV27 to TRBJ2-1, with D possibly TRBD1 on 6 matching bases. The CDR3 sequence is 14 residues long. V shed 6 bases and J shed 5 bases, with 14 bases lying between them. Germline lookup yields CDR1 MNHEY and CDR2 SMNVEV (reference sequence). CDR3 nucleotides: TGTGCCAGCAGCATTGACAGGTACAACAATGAGCAGTTCTTC. This codes for CASSIDRYNNEQFF.

This clonotype was seen a handful of times. The gene calls are TRBV20-1 and TRBJ2-4; 11 positions agree with TRBD2. The DNA end is more similar to TRBJ2-7, so the J call may be wrong. The length of the CDR3 is 14 residues. The germline V gene has CDR1 DFQATT and CDR2 SNEGSKA (reference sequence). Here the CDR3 DNA reads TGCAGTAAAAGAACTAGCGGGAGAGGGAACGAGCAGTACTTC. Encoded protein: CSKRTSGRGNEQYF.

The V gene is TRBV6-2 or TRBV6-3, the J gene TRBJ2-7, with 10 bases aligning to TRBD1. CDR1 is MNHEY and CDR2 is SVGEGT in the germline V gene. This CDR3 contains 17 residues. Unmatched junction bases numbered 15, after V lost 7 bases and J lost 3 bases. This chain's CDR3 is CASISPRWTGGIYEQYF. In nucleotides, the CDR3 is TGTGCCAGCATATCCCCTCGGTGGACAGGGGGTATCTACGAGCAGTACTTC.

The V and J genes are TRBV2 and TRBJ1-2, with D maybe TRBD1 (6 bases). Germline CDR1 and CDR2: SNHLY and FYNNEI. The CDR3 has 13 amino acids. The germline V and J ends were trimmed by 0 bases and 8 bases, with 10 bases remaining between them. CDR3 nucleotide sequence: TGTGCCAGCAGTGAAGCAACAGGGTACGGCTACACCTTC. Encoded protein: CASSEATGYGYTF.

J is TRBJ2-1 and V is TRBV11-2; TRBD1 might be the D (6 bases). Between the trimmed V and J ends, which lost 9 bases and 5 bases, there was a span of 14 bases. The length of the CDR3 is 13 residues. CDR1 is SGHAT and CDR2 is FQNNGV in the germline V gene. DNA of the CDR3: TGTGCCAGTAACCAGGGGTTGCACAATGAGCAGTTCTTC. This codes for CASNQGLHNEQFF.

This clonotype was counted a few times. The J gene is TRBJ2-7, the V gene TRBV5-1; 10 bases are shared with TRBD1. The J segment lost 5 bases and the V segment lost 4 bases, leaving 15 bases of the junction unmatched. CDR1 is SGHRS and CDR2 is YFSETQ in the germline V gene. CDR3 length: 17 residues. The CDR3 DNA reads as TGCGCCAGCAGCGCCACCGGGACAGGGGCTGCTCTCGACGAGCAGTACTTC. This codes for CASSATGTGAALDEQYF.

This chain joins TRBV7-2 and TRBJ2-7, with 9 bases identical to TRBD2. Losses at the gene ends were 1 base for V and 6 bases for J; bases not matched to a gene: 10. The germline gives CDR1 SGHTA, CDR2 FQGNSA. The CDR3 sequence is 16 residues long. CDR3 sequence: CASSLGPSGAPFEQYF. The CDR3 nucleotides are TGTGCCAGCAGCTTAGGCCCTAGCGGGGCCCCTTTCGAGCAGTACTTC.

The rearrangement uses TRBV2 and TRBJ2-5; tentative D call: TRBD2 (6 bases). The J call is doubtful: the DNA matches TRBJ2-7 better. Looked up from germline, CDR1 is SNHLY and CDR2 is FYNNEI. This CDR3 is built from 12 residues. This chain's CDR3 is CAAPGTRYEQYF. The CDR3 nucleotides read TGTGCCGCTCCAGGGACTCGTTACGAGCAGTACTTC.

J is TRBJ2-1 and V is TRBV6-2 or TRBV6-3; tentative D call: TRBD2 (5 bases). V was clipped by 2 bases and J by 4 bases, with 15 bases between them. The germline V gene has CDR1 MNHEY and CDR2 SVGEGT. The CDR3 is 16 amino acids. CDR3 bases: TGTGCCAGCAGTTACGCAGCCCGTAGCGTATACAATGAGCAGTTCTTC. It encodes CASSYAARSVYNEQFF.

CDR3 in amino acids: CASSSLGQGRQPQHF. The CDR3 coding sequence is TGTGCCAGCAGTTCCCTGGGACAGGGTCGTCAGCCCCAGCATTTT. This sequence joins TRBV27 and TRBJ1-5; 9 nucleotides align to TRBD1. Germline V CDR1 and CDR2: MNHEY, SMNVEV (reference sequence). With V trimmed by 4 bases and J by 6 bases, 7 bases remained unmatched. There are 15 residues in the CDR3.

This chain links TRBV20-1 with TRBJ2-4; weak D call: TRBD1 (7 bases). The J call is doubtful: the DNA matches TRBJ2-5 better. CDR3 length: 15 amino acids. Germline V CDR1 and CDR2: DFQATT, SNEGSKA (reference sequence). In nucleotides, the CDR3 is TGCAGTGCTACGGGGGACAGTGGAACCCAAGAGACCCAGTACTTC. As protein: CSATGDSGTQETQYF.

The J gene is TRBJ2-4, the V gene TRBV28, with unresolved D. The closer fit of TRBJ2-7 to the DNA end suggests the J call may be wrong. The CDR3 runs to 13 residues. Germline loops: CDR1 MDHEN, CDR2 SYDVKM. CDR3 amino acids: CASSAAITYEQYF. CDR3 coding DNA: TGTGCCAGCAGTGCCGCTATAACCTACGAGCAGTACTTC.